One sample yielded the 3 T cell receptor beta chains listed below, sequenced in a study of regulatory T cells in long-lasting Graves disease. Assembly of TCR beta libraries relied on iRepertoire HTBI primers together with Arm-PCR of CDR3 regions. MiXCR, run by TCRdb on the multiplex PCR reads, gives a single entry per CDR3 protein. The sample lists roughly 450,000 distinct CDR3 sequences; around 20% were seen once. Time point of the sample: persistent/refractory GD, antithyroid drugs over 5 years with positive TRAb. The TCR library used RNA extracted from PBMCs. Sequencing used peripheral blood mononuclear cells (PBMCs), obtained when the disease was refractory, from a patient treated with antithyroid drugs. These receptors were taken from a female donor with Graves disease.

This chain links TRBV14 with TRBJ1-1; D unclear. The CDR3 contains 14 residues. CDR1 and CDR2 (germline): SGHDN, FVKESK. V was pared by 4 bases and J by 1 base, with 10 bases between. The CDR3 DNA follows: TGTGCCAGCAGCCCCCTTTCAGAGAACACTGAAGCTTTCTTT. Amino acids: CASSPLSENTEAFF.

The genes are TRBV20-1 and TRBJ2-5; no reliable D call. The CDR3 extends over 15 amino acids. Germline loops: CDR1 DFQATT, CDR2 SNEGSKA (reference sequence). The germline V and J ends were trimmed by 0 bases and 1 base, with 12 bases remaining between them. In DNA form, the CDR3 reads TGCAGTGCTAGAGATCTCTTGACTTCCCAAGAGACCCAGTACTTC. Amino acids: CSARDLLTSQETQYF.

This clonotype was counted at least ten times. CDR3 in DNA: TGTGCCAGCAGCTCGAGGGGCAGGGATGGAAAACTGTTTTTT. This codes for CASSSRGRDGKLFF. V gene TRBV9 combines with J gene TRBJ1-4; TRBD1 might be the D (5 bases). This CDR3 comprises 14 residues. CDR1 is SGDLS, CDR2 YYNGEE, per germline. V lost 4 bases and J 10 bases, leaving 17 bases between the germline ends.